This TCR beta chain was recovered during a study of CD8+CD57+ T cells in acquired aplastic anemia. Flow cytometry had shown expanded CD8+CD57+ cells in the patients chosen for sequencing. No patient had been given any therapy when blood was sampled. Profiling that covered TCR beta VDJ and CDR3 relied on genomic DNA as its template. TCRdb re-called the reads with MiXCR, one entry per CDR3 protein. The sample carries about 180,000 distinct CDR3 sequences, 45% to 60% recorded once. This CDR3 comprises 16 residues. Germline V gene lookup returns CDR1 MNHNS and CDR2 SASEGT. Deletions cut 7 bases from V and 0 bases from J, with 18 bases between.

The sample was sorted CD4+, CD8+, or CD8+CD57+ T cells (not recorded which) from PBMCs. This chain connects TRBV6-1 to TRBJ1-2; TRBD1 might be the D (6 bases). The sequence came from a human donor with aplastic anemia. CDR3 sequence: CASTRHRDQTNYGYTF. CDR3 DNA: TGTGCCAGCACTCGCCACAGGGACCAGACTAACTATGGCTACACCTTC.